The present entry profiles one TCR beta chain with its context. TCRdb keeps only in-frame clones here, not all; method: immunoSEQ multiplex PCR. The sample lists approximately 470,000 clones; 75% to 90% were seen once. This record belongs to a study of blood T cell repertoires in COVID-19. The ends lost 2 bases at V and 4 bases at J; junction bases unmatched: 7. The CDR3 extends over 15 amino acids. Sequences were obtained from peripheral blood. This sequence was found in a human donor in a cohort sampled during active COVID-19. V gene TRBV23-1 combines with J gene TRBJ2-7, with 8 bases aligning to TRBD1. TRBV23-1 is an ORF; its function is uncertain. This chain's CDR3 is CASSQLGTGTYEQYF. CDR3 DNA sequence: TGCGCCAGCAGTCAACTAGGGACAGGAACTTACGAGCAGTACTTC.